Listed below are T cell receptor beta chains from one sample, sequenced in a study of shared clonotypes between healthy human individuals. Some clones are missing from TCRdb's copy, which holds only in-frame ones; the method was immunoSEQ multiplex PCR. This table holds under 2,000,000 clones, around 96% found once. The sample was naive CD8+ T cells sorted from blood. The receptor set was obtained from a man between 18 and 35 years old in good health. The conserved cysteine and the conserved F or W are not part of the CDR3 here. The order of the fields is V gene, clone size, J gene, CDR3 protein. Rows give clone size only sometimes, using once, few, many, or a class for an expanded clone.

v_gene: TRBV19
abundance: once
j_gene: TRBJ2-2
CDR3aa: ASSLQGSTGELF

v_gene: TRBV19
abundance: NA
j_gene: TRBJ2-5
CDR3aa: ASSIFWTGQETQY

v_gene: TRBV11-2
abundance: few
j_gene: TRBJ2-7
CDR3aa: ASSQGQTYEQY

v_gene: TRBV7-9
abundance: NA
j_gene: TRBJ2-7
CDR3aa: ASSFRTRPLEQY

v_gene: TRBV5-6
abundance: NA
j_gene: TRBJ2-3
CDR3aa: ATSQGGRGTDTQY

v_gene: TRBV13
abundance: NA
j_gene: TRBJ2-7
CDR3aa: ASSLSSSGIFYEQY

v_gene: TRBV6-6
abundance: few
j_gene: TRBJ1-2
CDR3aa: AVDSLGYGYT

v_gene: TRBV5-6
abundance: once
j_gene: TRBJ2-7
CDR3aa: ASSQGGSAYEQY

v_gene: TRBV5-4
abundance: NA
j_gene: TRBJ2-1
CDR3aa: ASSETYNEQF

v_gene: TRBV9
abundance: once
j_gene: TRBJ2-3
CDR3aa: ASSSSGLEHSDTQY

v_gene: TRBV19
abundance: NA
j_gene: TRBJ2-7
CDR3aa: ASSIDGGPNEQY

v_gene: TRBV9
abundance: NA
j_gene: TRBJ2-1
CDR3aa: ASSVGASGGPNEQF

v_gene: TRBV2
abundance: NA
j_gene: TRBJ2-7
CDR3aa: GSLADYEQY

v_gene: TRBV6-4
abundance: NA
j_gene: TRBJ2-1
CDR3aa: ASSDGVRQGLYNEQF

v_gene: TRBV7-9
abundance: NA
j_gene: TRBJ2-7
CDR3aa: ASSPAPSSSYEQY

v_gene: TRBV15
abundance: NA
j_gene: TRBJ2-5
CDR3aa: ATGTSGVNQETQY

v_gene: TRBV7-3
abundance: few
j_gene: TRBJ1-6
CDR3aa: ASSLPFGNSPLH

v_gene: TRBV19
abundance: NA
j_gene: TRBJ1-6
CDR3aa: ASRGLGDSPLH

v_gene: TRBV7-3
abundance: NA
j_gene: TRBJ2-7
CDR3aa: ASSLGGPTSGYEQY

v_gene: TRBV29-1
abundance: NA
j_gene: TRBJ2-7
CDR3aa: SVETGAYEQY

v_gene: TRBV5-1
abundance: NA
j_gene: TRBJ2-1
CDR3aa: ASRPDLATEQF

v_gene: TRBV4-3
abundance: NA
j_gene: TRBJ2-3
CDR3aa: ASSQEPGLAGGSTSTDMQY

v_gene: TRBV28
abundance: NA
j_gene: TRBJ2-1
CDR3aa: ASSTTGGGTQNEQF

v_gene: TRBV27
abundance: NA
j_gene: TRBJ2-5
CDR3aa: ASSTLKRGGQETQY

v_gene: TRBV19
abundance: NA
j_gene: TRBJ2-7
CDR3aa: ASSGSPPYEQY

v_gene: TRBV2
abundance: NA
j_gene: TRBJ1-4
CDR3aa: ASSPGIAYEKLF

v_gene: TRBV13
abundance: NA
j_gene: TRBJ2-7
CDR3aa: ASSFPGRYEQY

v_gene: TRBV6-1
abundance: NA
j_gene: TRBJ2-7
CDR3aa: ASSAIDSPTYEQY

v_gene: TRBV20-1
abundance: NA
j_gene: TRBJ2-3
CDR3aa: SAPGLDTQY

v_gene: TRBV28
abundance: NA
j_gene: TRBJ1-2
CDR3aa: ASSPLQDRVGYGYT

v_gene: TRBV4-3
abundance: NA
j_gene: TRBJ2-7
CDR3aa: ASSQVVIWTGGHEQY

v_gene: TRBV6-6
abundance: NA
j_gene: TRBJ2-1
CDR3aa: ASESSNEQF

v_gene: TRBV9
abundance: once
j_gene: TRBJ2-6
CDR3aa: ASSVWDRASYSGANVLT

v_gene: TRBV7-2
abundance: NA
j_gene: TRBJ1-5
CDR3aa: ASSLVGEQPQH

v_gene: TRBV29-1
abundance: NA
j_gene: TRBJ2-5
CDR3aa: SVTPGLQETQY

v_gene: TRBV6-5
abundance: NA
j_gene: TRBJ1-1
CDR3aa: ASSSPGVGNTEAF

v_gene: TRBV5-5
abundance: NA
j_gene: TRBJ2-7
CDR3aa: ASSQRDTLAYEQY

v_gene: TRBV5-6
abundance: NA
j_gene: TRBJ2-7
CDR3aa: ASSYSAQYEQY

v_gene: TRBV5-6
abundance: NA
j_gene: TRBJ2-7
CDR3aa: ASSLIGTYEQY

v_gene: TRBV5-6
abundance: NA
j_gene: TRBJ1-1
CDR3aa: ASSLQGYTEAF